This TCR beta chain is from a study of cytomegalovirus exposure and HLA in healthy donors. The study's findings and limits: Sequences of the TCR beta chain were said to predict the HLA-A and HLA-B alleles of most subjects accurately. A missense DCLRE1C variant was associated with V- and J-gene trimming of TCR beta chains in a later analysis, and an independent cohort replicated the association. TCR beta chains numbering under 200 were designated cytomegalovirus-associated.

About this clone itself: No antigen is known for it. This sample also contains other DNA sequences that code for the same CDR3.

Deletions cut 8 bases from V and 0 bases from J, with 8 bases between. The CDR3 has 13 residues. In germline, CDR1 is MNHEY, CDR2 SMNVEV (reference sequence). The PCR had 60 Vbeta and 13 Jbeta primers. Only in-frame clones appear in the TCRdb table, and some are missing; sequencing was by immunoSEQ multiplex PCR. Among approximately 290,000 clones, over 70% were seen once, and the ten largest hold about 0.3%. Source material: PBMCs. This TCR was recovered from a girl aged 2-10 years in good health and CMV-seronegative. This chain connects TRBV27 to TRBJ2-1; no reliable D call. For the CDR3, the DNA is TGTGCCAGCGGCCGTGGCTCCTACAATGAGCAGTTCTTC. Its translation: CASGRGSYNEQFF.